What follows describes a single T cell receptor beta chain. This receptor's antigen is unknown. Per-base quality was not reported, and no clone a single base away is much larger than it. The sample is drawn from a study of shared clonotypes between healthy human individuals (dated by TCRdb to 2018 to 2020). For the wider study: Two women and a few men aged 18 to 49 years were included in the cohort. Per donor, three plates each were used for CD4 naive and CD4 memory, two for CD8 naive, and one for CD8 memory. Blood TCR repertoires of a handful of healthy adults were deeply sequenced to estimate repertoire size and the extent of clonotype sharing between individuals. Different laboratories and diverse techniques were used to prepare libraries and sequence TCR repertoires, to increase sequencing depth and limit assay-specific biases. Per donor, leukapheresis produced somewhere between about 0.9 and 9 billion PBMCs.

The V end loses 0 bases and the J end loses 6 bases, and a stretch of 8 bases separates them. The cysteine opens and the phenylalanine closes a CDR3 of 12 amino acids. Solely the CDR3 DNA is kept, with 36 bases framed from the first base. As encoded in the germline V gene (reference sequence), CDR1 is GTSNPN while CDR2 is SVGIG. Using the deep immunoSEQ assay, TCR CDR3 regions were amplified from genomic DNA by multiplex PCR. For each cell subset, the extracted genomic DNA was distributed evenly across all wells of several immunoSEQ 96-well plates, and each plate served as one replicate. For sorted subsets, each replicate PCR was loaded with roughly 0.2 ug genomic DNA, equivalent to 25,000 to 35,000 T cell genomes. Purified libraries were measured with a Qubit 3.0 fluorometer, size-checked on a Bioanalyzer 2100, and measured again with the KAPA Library Quantification kit. A separate single-read 150-cycle Illumina NextSeq 550 flow cell was used to sequence each immunoSEQ 96-well plate. The authors' pipeline ran thus. Because the immunoSEQ output included only junctional sequences and no quality scores, the filtering could not be the same as the filtering used for full-length reads. Sequences were annotated with PyIR, a Python wrapper for IgBLAST v1.9, and V/J genes and CDR3 were assigned using IMGT germline references. Reads were filtered out if the reads had weak V/J assignments (E-value above 1e-6), no CDR3, stop codons, out-of-frame junctions, or ambiguous translated residues. V3J clonotypes were defined by identical inferred V gene, J gene, and CDR3 amino acid sequence. The percentage overlap between two repertoires was calculated by dividing the number of shared unique clonotypes by the size of the smaller repertoire. RTK rarefaction, the Chao1 estimator, and Recon v2.1 estimates of unobserved clonotypes were used to assess repertoire richness. For all TCRbeta clonotypes obtained by the gDNA method from a few donors, generation probabilities were computed with OLGA. TCRdb re-hosts the immuneACCESS table, in-frame sequences only. Its copies lack some clones; in the studies checked, an unresolved V gene accounts for under half of them, and the cause for the rest is not known. V, J and clone size are those of that table, while D and trimming were read from the DNA. This sample lists about 2.3 million clones; 85% to 95% were detected once. The ten largest clones represent about 0.41% of the sample.

The donors were healthy, HIV-negative adults with no recently reported acute infections or vaccinations. All donors were Caucasian adults living in Nashville, Tennessee, USA. CD4+ T cells were enriched through magnetic negative selection, after which naive cells were positively selected on CD45RA and the remaining negative fraction served as the memory subset. Blood was obtained by leukapheresis, after which PBMCs were separated by Ficoll-Histopaque density gradient centrifugation and cryopreserved in liquid nitrogen vapor phase. Purity and quantity of every magnetically sorted T cell population were checked by analytical flow cytometry. Genomic DNA was isolated from every sorted fraction and measured by UV absorbance on a Nanodrop 2000c. Broader findings and caveats from the paper: Rarefaction of sorted-subset datasets indicated incomplete sequencing despite the large sequencing depth. Based on pairwise subsampling, the degree of clonotype sharing among donors was expected to be affected by sequencing depth. Across several donors, roughly 5% of naive CD4, 3.5% of naive CD8, 2.3% of memory CD4, and roughly 0.4% of memory CD8 clonotypes were shared. Higher generation probabilities were observed for clonotypes shared by all four sorted-subset donors than for non-shared clonotypes. Sampling was restricted to blood, and TCR repertoires in tissues likely differ from the TCR repertoires found in blood. Naive subsets generally had larger estimated clonotype richness than memory subsets. The small number of donors limited the genetic and exposure-history diversity represented.

This receptor was taken from a man younger than 35 in good health. Some clones in this sample may be carry-over from other donors' samples. The sequenced sample was naive CD4+ T cells from PBMCs. The intended sense of this specimen's cell subset or site label: CD45RA+ positively selected. The V and J genes are TRBV30 and TRBJ1-1, with an unclear D gene assignment. The nucleotide sequence is TGTGCCTGGAGTGTACACTCGGCTGAAGCTTTCTTT. Its coded protein is CAWSVHSAEAFF. The full variable domain, completed from the reference TRBV30 and TRBJ1-1 proteins outside the CDR3, reads SQTIHQWPATLVQPVGSPLSLECTVEGTSNPNLYWYRQAAGRGLQLLFYSVGIGQISSEVPQNLSASRPQDRQFILSSKKLLLSDSGFYLCAWSVHSAEAFFGQGTRLTVV.